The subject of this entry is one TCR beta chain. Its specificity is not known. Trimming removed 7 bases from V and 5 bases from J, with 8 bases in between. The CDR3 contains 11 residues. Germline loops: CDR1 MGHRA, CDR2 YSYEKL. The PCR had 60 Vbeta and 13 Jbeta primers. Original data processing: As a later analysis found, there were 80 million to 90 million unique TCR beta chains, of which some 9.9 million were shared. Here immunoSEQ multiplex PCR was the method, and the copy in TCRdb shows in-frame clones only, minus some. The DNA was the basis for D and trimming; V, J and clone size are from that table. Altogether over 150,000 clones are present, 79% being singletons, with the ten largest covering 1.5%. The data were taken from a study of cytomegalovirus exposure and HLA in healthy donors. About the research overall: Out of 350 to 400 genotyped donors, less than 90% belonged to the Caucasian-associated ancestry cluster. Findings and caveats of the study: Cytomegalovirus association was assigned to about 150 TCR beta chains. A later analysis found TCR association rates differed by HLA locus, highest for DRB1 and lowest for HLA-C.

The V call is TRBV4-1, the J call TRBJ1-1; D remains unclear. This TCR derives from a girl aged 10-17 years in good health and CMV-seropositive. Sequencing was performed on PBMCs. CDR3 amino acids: CASNGGTEAFF. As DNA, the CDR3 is TGCGCCAGCAACGGAGGAACTGAAGCTTTCTTT.